This T cell receptor (beta chain) was sequenced during a study of blood T cell repertoires in COVID-19. V was pared by 3 bases and J by 3 bases, with 17 bases between. Germline V lookup: CDR1 LNHDA, CDR2 SQIVND (reference sequence). There are 16 residues in the CDR3. Using immunoSEQ multiplex PCR, the repertoire was profiled, and TCRdb retains in-frame clones only, with some absent. The data contain some 80,000 clones, about 85% of them singletons. Input material: peripheral blood. The genes are TRBV19 and TRBJ2-5, with D possibly being TRBD2 (5 bases). This clonotype was sampled from a man aged 60 to 75 with COVID-19, enrolled during active disease. CDR3 loop: CASSMRGQREKETQYF. The CDR3 region has the DNA TGTGCCAGTAGTATGCGCGGCCAAAGGGAGAAAGAGACCCAGTACTTC.